Below, 4 T cell receptor beta chains from the same sample are listed, as sequenced in a study of cytomegalovirus exposure and HLA in healthy donors. It was with 60 Vbeta and 13 Jbeta primers that the PCR ran. TCRdb keeps only in-frame clones here, not all; method: immunoSEQ multiplex PCR. The data hold approximately 120,000 clones, with 75% to 90% observed a single time. Sequencing was carried out using PBMCs. Source of these receptors: a woman in her 30s in good health and CMV-seropositive.

CDR3 sequence reads: CASSAGGNSNEQFF. The CDR3 DNA is TGTGCCAGCAGCGCGGGGGGGAATTCGAATGAGCAGTTCTTC. The chain has TRBV7-3 and TRBJ2-1; 9 bases line up with TRBD2. The CDR3 is 14 amino acids. CDR1 is SGHTA, CDR2 FQGTGA, per germline. V dropped 5 bases and J dropped 7; count of bases not matched to a gene: 6.

The rearrangement links TRBV7-6 to TRBJ2-3; D gene unclear. From germline, CDR1 is SGHVS and CDR2 FNYEAQ. Trimming shortened V by 1 base and J by 8 bases, and 10 bases separated the two germline ends. CDR3 size: 13 residues. The CDR3 sequence: CASSLERERTQYF. CDR3 in DNA: TGTGCCAGCAGCTTAGAGCGAGAACGTACGCAGTATTTT.

This sequence joins TRBV27 and TRBJ2-2; the match to TRBD1 covers 9 bases. This CDR3 has 18 amino acids. V trimming: 3 bases; J trimming: 6 bases; junction bases outside the gene matches: 14. CDR1 and CDR2 from the germline V gene are MNHEY and SMNVEV (reference sequence). The CDR3 reads CASSLDVQGAIPSGELFF. The DNA for the CDR3 is TGTGCCAGCAGTTTGGACGTACAGGGGGCGATACCGTCCGGGGAGCTGTTTTTT.

This chain joins TRBV5-1 and TRBJ2-3; 9 positions match TRBD1. V dropped 0 bases and J dropped 2; count of bases not matched to a gene: 1. Germline V gene sequence: CDR1 SGHRS, CDR2 YFSETQ. The CDR3 is 15 amino acids. The CDR3: CASSLGTGDTDTQYF. The CDR3 nucleotides read TGCGCCAGCAGCTTGGGGACAGGGGACACAGATACGCAGTATTTT.